Shown below are 9 T cell receptor beta chains from a single sample sequenced in a study of cytomegalovirus exposure and HLA in healthy donors. The PCR employed 60 Vbeta primers together with 13 Jbeta primers. Assay: immunoSEQ multiplex PCR; the TCRdb copy retains only in-frame clones and omits some. The sample holds around 150,000 clones; 60% to 80% are singletons and the top ten take around 15%. Material: PBMCs. Source of these receptors: a man aged 50 or older in good health and CMV-seropositive.

The chain joins TRBV9 to TRBJ2-2; possible D gene TRBD2, 6 bases. The CDR3 runs 14 residues. Germline V gives CDR1 SGDLS, CDR2 YYNGEE. The germline V and J ends were trimmed by 7 bases and 2 bases, with 12 bases remaining between them. CDR3 in amino acids: CASDPGGNTGELFF. The CDR3 DNA sequence: TGTGCCAGCGACCCCGGGGGAAACACCGGGGAGCTGTTTTTT. Full variable domain (missing parts from reference TRBV9 and TRBJ2-2): DSGVTQTPKHLITATGQRVTLRCSPRSGDLSVYWYQQSLDQGLQFLIQYYNGEERAKGNILERFSAQQFPDLHSELNLSSLELGDSALYFCASDPGGNTGELFFGEGSRLTVL.

The CDR3 DNA follows: TGTGCCAGCAGTCTATGGGACAGGGAGGATCAGCCCCAGCATTTT. Amino acid sequence: CASSLWDREDQPQHF. The chain carries TRBV6-1 and TRBJ1-5; TRBD1 aligns across 9 bases. CDR1 is MNHNS, CDR2 SASEGT, per germline. The CDR3 totals 15 residues. V shed 5 bases, J shed 5 bases, and the junction held 7 bases outside the gene matches.

The J gene is TRBJ1-1, the V gene TRBV2; D is uncertain. This CDR3 has 12 amino acids. CDR1 SNHLY and CDR2 FYNNEI come from the germline V gene. The ends were cut back, 4 bases at V and 7 bases at J, with 10 bases in the middle. The CDR3: CASSAAVLEAFF. The CDR3 region has the DNA TGTGCCAGCAGTGCCGCAGTCCTTGAAGCTTTCTTT. Based on the CDR3 plus reference TRBV2 and TRBJ1-1, the full variable domain is EPEVTQTPSHQVTQMGQEVILRCVPISNHLYFYWYRQILGQKVEFLVSFYNNEISEKSEIFDDQFSVERPDGSNFTLKIRSTKLEDSAMYFCASSAAVLEAFFGQGTRLTVV.

The J gene is TRBJ1-1, the V gene TRBV6-5, with TRBD1 matching 7 bases. This CDR3 spans 15 amino acids. Germline CDR1 and CDR2: MNHEY and SVGAGI. The V gene end was trimmed by 5 bases and the J gene end by 0 bases; junction bases not matched to a gene: 6. This chain's CDR3 is CASSPITGVNTEAFF. CDR3 DNA sequence: TGTGCCAGCAGTCCAATAACAGGGGTGAACACTGAAGCTTTCTTT.

J is TRBJ2-1 and V is TRBV5-6; tentative D call: TRBD2 (5 bases). Germline V CDR1 and CDR2: SGHDT, YYEEEE. The V gene lost 4 bases and the J gene lost 0 bases, with 14 bases spanning the gap. CDR3 size: 16 residues. For the CDR3, the DNA is TGTGCCAGCAGCCAACCCACTAGAAGCTCCTACAATGAGCAGTTCTTC. Residues: CASSQPTRSSYNEQFF.

V gene TRBV5-8 combines with J gene TRBJ1-2, with unresolved D. V lost 3 bases and J lost 1, with 7 bases in between. Germline lookup yields CDR1 SGHTS and CDR2 YDEGEE. The CDR3 runs to 13 residues. The CDR3 bases are TGTGCCAGCAGCTCGAGCAATAACTATGGCTACACCTTC. Its translation is CASSSSNNYGYTF.

This clone was observed a few times. V usage is TRBV28 and J usage is TRBJ1-2, with a tentative D call TRBD1 (6 bases). This CDR3 is 16 amino acids long. The V end lost 8 bases, the J end lost 5 bases, and 24 bases lay between the germline ends. CDR1 is MDHEN, CDR2 SYDVKM, per germline. CDR3 nucleotide sequence: TGTGCCAGCGGAATAGACAGGCGGGGGGCTAGATATGGCTACACCTTC. Amino acid sequence: CASGIDRRGARYGYTF.

The chain joins TRBV6-6 to TRBJ2-7; 7 bases map to TRBD2. Germline V gives CDR1 MNHNY, CDR2 SVGAGI (reference sequence). This CDR3 spans 15 amino acids. The V and J ends lost 0 bases and 0 bases, in that order; junction bases with no gene match: 2. The DNA for the CDR3 is TGTGCCAGCAGTTACTCCGGGGGGAGCTCCTACGAGCAGTACTTC. Translated: CASSYSGGSSYEQYF.

The V and J genes are TRBV4-2 and TRBJ1-1; a possible D gene is TRBD1 (5 bases). Trimming took off 1 base at V and 5 bases at J, with 20 bases between the two ends. This CDR3 region has 17 residues. The germline CDR1 and CDR2 sequences are LGHNA and YNFKEQ. This chain's CDR3 is CASSQGLPAGGRTEAFF. The CDR3 region has the DNA TGTGCCAGCAGCCAAGGCCTCCCCGCCGGGGGTAGGACTGAAGCTTTCTTT.